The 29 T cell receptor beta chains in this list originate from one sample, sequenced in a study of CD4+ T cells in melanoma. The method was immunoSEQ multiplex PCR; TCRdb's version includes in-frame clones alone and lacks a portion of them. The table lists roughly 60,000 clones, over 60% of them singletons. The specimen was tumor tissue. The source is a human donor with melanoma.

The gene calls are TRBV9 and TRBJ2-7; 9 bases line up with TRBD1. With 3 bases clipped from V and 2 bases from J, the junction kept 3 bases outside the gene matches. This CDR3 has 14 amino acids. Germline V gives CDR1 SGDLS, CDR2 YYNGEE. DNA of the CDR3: TGTGCCAGCAGCGGCCGGGACAGGGCCTACGAGCAGTACTTC. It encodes CASSGRDRAYEQYF.

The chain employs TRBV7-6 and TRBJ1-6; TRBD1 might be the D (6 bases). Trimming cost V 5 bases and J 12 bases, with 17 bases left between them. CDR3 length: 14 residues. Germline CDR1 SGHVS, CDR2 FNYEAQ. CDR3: CASSTGQGKEPLHF. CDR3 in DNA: TGTGCCAGCAGCACCGGCCAGGGGAAGGAACCCCTCCACTTT.

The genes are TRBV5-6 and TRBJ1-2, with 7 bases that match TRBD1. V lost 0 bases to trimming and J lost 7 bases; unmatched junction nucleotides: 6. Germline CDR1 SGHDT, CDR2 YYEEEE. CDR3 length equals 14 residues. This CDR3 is CASSLGRTGFGYTF. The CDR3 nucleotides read TGTGCCAGCAGCTTGGGAAGGACAGGCTTTGGCTACACCTTC.

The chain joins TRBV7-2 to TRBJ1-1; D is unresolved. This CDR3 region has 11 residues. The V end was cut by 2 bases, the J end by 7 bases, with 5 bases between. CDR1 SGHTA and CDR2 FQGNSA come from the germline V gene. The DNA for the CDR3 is TGTGCCAGCAGCTTACTGGGTGAAGCTTTCTTT. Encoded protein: CASSLLGEAFF.

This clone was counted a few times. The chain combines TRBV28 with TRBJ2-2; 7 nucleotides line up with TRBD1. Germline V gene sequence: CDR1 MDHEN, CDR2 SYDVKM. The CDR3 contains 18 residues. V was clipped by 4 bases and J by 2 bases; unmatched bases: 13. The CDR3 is CASSYTLRRGLNTGELFF. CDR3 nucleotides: TGTGCCAGCAGTTACACCCTCAGAAGGGGGCTAAACACCGGGGAGCTGTTTTTT.

The CDR3 is CASGAGTGSQPQHF. The DNA for the CDR3 is TGTGCCAGTGGGGCCGGGACAGGGTCCCAGCCCCAGCATTTT. This chain uses TRBV7-8 with TRBJ1-5; 9 bases are a match to TRBD1. This CDR3 is 14 amino acids long. CDR1 is SGHVS, CDR2 FQNEAQ, per germline. Trimming removed 9 bases from V and 7 bases from J; junction bases left unmatched: 10.

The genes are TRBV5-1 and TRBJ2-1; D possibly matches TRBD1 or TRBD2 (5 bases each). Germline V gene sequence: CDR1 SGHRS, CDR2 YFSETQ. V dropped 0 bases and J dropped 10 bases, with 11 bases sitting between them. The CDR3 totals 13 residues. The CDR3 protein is CASSLDGGTEQFF. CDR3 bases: TGCGCCAGCAGCTTGGATGGGGGAACCGAGCAGTTCTTC. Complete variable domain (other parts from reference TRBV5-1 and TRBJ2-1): KAGVTQTPRYLIKTRGQQVTLSCSPISGHRSVSWYQQTPGQGLQFLFEYFSETQRNKGNFPGRFSGRQFSNSRSEMNVSTLELGDSALYLCASSLDGGTEQFFGPGTRLTVL.

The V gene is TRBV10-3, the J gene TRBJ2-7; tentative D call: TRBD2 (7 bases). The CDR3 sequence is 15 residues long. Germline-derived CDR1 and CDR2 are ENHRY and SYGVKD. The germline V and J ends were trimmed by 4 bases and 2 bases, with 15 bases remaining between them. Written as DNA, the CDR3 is TGTGCCATCAGTGGGGGCGGGGGCCTTACCTACGAGCAGTACTTC. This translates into CAISGGGGLTYEQYF.

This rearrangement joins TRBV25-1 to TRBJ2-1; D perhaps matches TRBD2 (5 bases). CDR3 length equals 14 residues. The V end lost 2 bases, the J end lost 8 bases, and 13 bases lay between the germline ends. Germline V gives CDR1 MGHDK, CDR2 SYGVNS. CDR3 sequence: CASSERGLVYEQFF. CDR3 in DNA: TGTGCCAGCAGTGAACGAGGACTGGTTTATGAGCAGTTCTTC.

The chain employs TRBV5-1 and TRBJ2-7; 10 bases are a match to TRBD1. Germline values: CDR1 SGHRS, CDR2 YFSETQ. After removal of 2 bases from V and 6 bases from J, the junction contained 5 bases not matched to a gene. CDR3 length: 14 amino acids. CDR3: CASSFSGTGAEQYF. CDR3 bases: TGCGCCAGCAGCTTCTCCGGGACAGGGGCCGAGCAGTACTTC.

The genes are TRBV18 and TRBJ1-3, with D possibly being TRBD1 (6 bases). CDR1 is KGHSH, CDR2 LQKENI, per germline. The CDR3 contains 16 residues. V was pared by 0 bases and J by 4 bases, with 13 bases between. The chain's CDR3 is CASSPPRTDRGNTIYF. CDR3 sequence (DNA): TGTGCCAGCTCACCACCGAGGACAGATCGGGGAAACACCATATATTTT.

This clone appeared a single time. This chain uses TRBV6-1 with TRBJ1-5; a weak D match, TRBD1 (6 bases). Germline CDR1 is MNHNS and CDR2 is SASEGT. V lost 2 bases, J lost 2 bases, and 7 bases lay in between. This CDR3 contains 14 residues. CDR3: CASSETGRNQPQHF. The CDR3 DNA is TGTGCCAGCAGTGAAACAGGGCGCAATCAGCCCCAGCATTTT.

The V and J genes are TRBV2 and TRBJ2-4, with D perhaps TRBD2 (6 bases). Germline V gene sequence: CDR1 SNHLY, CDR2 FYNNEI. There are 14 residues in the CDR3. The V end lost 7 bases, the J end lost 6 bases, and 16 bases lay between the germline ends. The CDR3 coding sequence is TGTGCCAGCAAAGGGACTTCAGACCGAAACATTCAGTACTTC. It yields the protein CASKGTSDRNIQYF.

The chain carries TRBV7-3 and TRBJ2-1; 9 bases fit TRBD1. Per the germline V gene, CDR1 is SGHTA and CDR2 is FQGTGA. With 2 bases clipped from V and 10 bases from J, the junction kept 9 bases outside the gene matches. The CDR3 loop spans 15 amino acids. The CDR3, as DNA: TGTGCCAGCAGCTTAGGGGACAGGGAATTCGGAGAGCAGTTCTTC. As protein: CASSLGDREFGEQFF.

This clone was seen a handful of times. The CDR3 DNA is TGTGCCAGCAGTGAATTATCGGGACTAGCGGGGCTTGAGCAGTTCTTC. It translates to CASSELSGLAGLEQFF. The gene calls are TRBV6-1 and TRBJ2-1; 13 positions agree with TRBD2. Germline trimming cut 2 bases from V and 9 bases from J; bases unmatched to any gene: 7. Germline V gives CDR1 MNHNS, CDR2 SASEGT. This CDR3 comprises 16 residues.

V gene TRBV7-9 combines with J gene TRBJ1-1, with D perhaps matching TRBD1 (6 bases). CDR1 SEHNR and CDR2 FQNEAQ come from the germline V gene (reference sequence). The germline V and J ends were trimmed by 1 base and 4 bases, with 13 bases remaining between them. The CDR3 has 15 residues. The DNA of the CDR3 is TGTGCCAGCAGCTTAGTTAGGACAGCGGGCACTGAAGCTTTCTTT. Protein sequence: CASSLVRTAGTEAFF.

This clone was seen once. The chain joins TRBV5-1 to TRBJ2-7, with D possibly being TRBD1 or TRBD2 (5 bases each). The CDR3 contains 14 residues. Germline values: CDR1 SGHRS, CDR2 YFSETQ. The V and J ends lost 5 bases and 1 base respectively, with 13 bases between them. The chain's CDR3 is CASRTRDGSYEQYF. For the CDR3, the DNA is TGCGCCAGCAGAACCCGGGACGGGTCCTACGAGCAGTACTTC.

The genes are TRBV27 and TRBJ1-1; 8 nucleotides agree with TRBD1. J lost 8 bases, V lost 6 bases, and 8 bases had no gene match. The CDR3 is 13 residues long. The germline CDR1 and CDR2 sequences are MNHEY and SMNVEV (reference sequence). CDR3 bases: TGTGCCAGCAGGTCCCAGGGGGCTGCCGAAGCTTTCTTT. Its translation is CASRSQGAAEAFF.

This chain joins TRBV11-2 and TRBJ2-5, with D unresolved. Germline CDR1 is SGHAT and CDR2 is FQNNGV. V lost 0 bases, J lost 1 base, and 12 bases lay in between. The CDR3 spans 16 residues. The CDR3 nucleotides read TGTGCCAGCAGCTTAGAGGGAACAATACTCCAAGAGACCCAGTACTTC. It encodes CASSLEGTILQETQYF.

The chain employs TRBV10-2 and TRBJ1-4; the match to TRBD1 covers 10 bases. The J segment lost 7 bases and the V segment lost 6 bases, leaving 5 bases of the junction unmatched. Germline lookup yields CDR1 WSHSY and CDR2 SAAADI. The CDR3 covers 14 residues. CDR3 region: CASRPDRGLEKLFF. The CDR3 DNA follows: TGCGCCAGCAGACCCGACAGGGGGCTTGAAAAACTGTTTTTT.

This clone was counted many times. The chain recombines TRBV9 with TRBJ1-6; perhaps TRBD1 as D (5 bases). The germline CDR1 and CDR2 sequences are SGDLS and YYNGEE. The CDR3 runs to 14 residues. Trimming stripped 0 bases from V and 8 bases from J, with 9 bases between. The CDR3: CASSVGGVDSPLHF. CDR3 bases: TGTGCCAGCAGCGTAGGAGGGGTAGATTCACCCCTCCACTTT.

Here the CDR3 reads CASSVAGSRETQYF. CDR3 nucleotides: TGTGCCAGCAGCGTAGCGGGGTCTCGGGAGACCCAGTACTTC. The chain is built from TRBV9 and TRBJ2-5, with a weak D call TRBD2 (5 bases). The germline CDR1 and CDR2 sequences are SGDLS and YYNGEE. Trimming stripped 0 bases from V and 5 bases from J, with 11 bases between. CDR3 length: 14 residues.

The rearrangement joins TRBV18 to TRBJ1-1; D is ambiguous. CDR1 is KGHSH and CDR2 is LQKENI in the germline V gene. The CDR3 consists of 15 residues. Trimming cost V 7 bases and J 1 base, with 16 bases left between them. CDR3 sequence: CASLGLGQENTEAFF. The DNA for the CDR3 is TGTGCCAGCTTAGGACTAGGGCAGGAGAACACTGAAGCTTTCTTT.

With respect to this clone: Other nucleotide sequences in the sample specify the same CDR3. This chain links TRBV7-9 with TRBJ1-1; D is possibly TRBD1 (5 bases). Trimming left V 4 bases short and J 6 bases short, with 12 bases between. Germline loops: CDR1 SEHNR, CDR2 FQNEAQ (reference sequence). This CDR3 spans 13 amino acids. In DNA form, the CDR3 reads TGTGCCAGCAGCTGGAAAGGGGTCGCTGAAGCTTTCTTT. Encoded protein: CASSWKGVAEAFF.

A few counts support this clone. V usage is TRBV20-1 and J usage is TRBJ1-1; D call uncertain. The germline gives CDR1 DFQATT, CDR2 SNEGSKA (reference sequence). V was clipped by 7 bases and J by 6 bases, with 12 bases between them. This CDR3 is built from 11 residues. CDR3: CSDRGRAEAFF. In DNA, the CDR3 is TGCAGTGACCGCGGACGGGCTGAAGCTTTCTTT.

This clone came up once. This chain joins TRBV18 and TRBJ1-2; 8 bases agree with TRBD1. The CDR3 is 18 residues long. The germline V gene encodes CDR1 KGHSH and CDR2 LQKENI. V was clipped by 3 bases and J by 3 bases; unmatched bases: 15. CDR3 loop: CASSPQGQGKGADYGYTF. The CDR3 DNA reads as TGTGCCAGCTCACCGCAAGGACAGGGTAAAGGTGCGGACTATGGCTACACCTTC.

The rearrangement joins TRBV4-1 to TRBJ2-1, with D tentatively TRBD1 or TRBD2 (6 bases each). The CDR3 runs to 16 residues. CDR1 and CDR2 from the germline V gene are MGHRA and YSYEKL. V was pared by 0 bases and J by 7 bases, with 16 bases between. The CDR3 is CASSQETGAPWNEQFF. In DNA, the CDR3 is TGCGCCAGCAGCCAAGAGACGGGGGCGCCCTGGAATGAGCAGTTCTTC.

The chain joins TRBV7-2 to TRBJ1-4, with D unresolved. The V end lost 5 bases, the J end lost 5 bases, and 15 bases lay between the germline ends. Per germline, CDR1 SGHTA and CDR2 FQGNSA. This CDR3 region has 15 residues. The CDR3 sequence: CASSPRRTQNEKLFF. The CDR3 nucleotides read TGTGCCAGCAGCCCCCGAAGAACACAGAATGAAAAACTGTTTTTT. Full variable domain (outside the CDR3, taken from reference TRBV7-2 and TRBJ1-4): GAGVSQSPSNKVTEKGKDVELRCDPISGHTALYWYRQSLGQGLEFLIYFQGNSAPDKSGLPSDRFSAERTGGSVSTLTIQRTQQEDSAVYLCASSPRRTQNEKLFFGSGTQLSVL.

This chain's CDR3 is CASSVTRGRGVGDEQFF. CDR3 sequence (DNA): TGTGCCAGCAGCGTAACCCGGGGCCGAGGGGTTGGCGATGAGCAGTTCTTC. The rearrangement joins TRBV13 to TRBJ2-1; D tentatively reads TRBD1 or TRBD2 (5 bases each). Germline V CDR1 and CDR2: PRHDT, FYEKMQ (reference sequence). V was trimmed by 5 bases and J by 8 bases, leaving 25 bases between them. The CDR3 is 17 residues long.